The 5 T cell receptor beta chains given below trace back to one sample, sequenced in a study of blood T cell repertoires in COVID-19. The assay was immunoSEQ multiplex PCR, and TCRdb's table has in-frame clones only and misses some. This table has some 400,000 clones, over 75% appearing once. The material sequenced was PBMCs or T cells enriched from blood (not recorded which). These receptors all stem from a man younger than 40 who had recovered from COVID-19.

This sequence joins TRBV9 and TRBJ1-1; no clear D gene. The germline V gene has CDR1 SGDLS and CDR2 YYNGEE. This CDR3 region has 13 residues. V shed 6 bases and J shed 6 bases, with 15 bases lying between them. The DNA for the CDR3 is TGTGCCAGCAATCGTTTACGGAGCGCTGAAGCTTTCTTT. Translated, it gives CASNRLRSAEAFF. Full variable domain (outside the CDR3, taken from reference TRBV9 and TRBJ1-1): DSGVTQTPKHLITATGQRVTLRCSPRSGDLSVYWYQQSLDQGLQFLIQYYNGEERAKGNILERFSAQQFPDLHSELNLSSLELGDSALYFCASNRLRSAEAFFGQGTRLTVV.

J is TRBJ2-1 and V is TRBV29-1; TRBD1 matches at 10 bases. V shed 4 bases and J 14 bases; nucleotides not matched to a gene: 8. Germline values: CDR1 SQVTM, CDR2 ANQGSEA. The CDR3 extends over 12 amino acids. DNA for the CDR3: TGCAGCGTTGGAGGTTTAGGGACAGGGGAGTTCTTC. Its protein is CSVGGLGTGEFF.

The J gene is TRBJ2-1, the V gene TRBV18, with TRBD2 matching 10 bases. The CDR3 length is 15 residues. CDR1 is KGHSH, CDR2 LQKENI, per germline. V trimming: 3 bases; J trimming: 3 bases; junction bases outside the gene matches: 2. The CDR3 sequence is CASSPLAGDYNEQFF. CDR3 sequence (DNA): TGTGCCAGCTCACCGCTAGCGGGAGACTACAATGAGCAGTTCTTC.

The CDR3 sequence is CAISGADTGRTEAFF. CDR3 DNA: TGTGCCATCAGTGGGGCGGATACAGGTAGGACTGAAGCTTTCTTT. The chain recombines TRBV10-3 with TRBJ1-1, with D possibly being TRBD1 (5 bases). V was clipped by 4 bases and J by 5 bases, with 17 bases between them. The CDR3 has 15 amino acids. Germline V gene lookup returns CDR1 ENHRY and CDR2 SYGVKD.

The chain joins TRBV11-2 to TRBJ2-1, with 12 positions matching TRBD2. Germline assignment: CDR1 SGHAT and CDR2 FQNNGV. Trimming cost V 5 bases and J 4 bases; bases outside gene matches: 6. This CDR3 contains 16 residues. DNA of the CDR3: TGTGCCAGCAGCAAGACGCTAGCGGGAGGGTACAATGAGCAGTTCTTC. Encoded protein: CASSKTLAGGYNEQFF.